This T cell receptor (beta chain) derives from a study of T-cell reconstitution after alpha-beta-depleted transplantation in children. Findings and limits, study-wide: Reportedly, roughly two months post-transplant, alpha-beta T cells arose from several hundred expanded graft clones. It was surviving recipient T cells and thymic progenitors that gave some patients high TCRbeta diversity at day 60.

This sample's TCRbeta library carried unique molecular identifier barcodes. TCRdb re-called the PCR reads with MiXCR, one entry per CDR3 protein. This sample has 450,000 to 600,000 distinct CDR3 sequences, with about 11% found just once. This CDR3 is built from 13 residues. In germline, CDR1 is SGHTA, CDR2 FQGNSA. V was shortened by 4 bases and J by 5 bases, with 10 bases between the two germline ends. Many counts were recorded for this clonotype. Antigen: not known. This receptor was taken from a child aged 2-15 years with inherited bone marrow failure, due to receive a stem cell transplant. The sequencing here drew on PBMCs, taken before TCRalphabeta/CD19-depleted stem cell transplant. The genes are TRBV7-2 and TRBJ2-3, with D unresolved. This CDR3 reads CASSSHYLDTQYF. The CDR3 bases are TGTGCCAGCAGCTCCCATTATCTAGATACGCAGTATTTT.